This entry describes one T cell receptor beta chain. V was clipped by 0 bases and J by 5 bases, with 14 bases between them. Germline CDR1 MNHEY, CDR2 SVGAGI. This CDR3 region has 15 residues. The source of the sample is a study of cytomegalovirus exposure and HLA in healthy donors. In the PCR, 60 Vbeta and 13 Jbeta primers were used. Some clones are missing from TCRdb's copy, which holds only in-frame ones; the method was immunoSEQ multiplex PCR. The sample lists fewer than 250,000 clones; 70% to 90% were seen once. This rearrangement joins TRBV6-5 to TRBJ2-7, with D perhaps TRBD1 (6 bases). The clonotype comes from a human donor in good health. Sequences were obtained from PBMCs. The CDR3 here is CASSYSQTQGHEQYF. DNA for the CDR3: TGTGCCAGCAGTTACTCGCAAACACAGGGCCACGAGCAGTACTTC.